The 19 T cell receptor beta chains below come from one sample, sequenced in a study of CD8+ T cells in alopecia areata. Extracted RNA was reverse transcribed, and the resulting cDNA served as sequencing template. Profiling relied on immunoSEQ multiplex PCR, and the TCRdb table lists in-frame clones only, not all of them. The sample includes around 200,000 clones, roughly 59% seen only once; the top ten take approximately 1.7%. The sequencing here drew on CD4+ T cells sorted from blood, taken at week 0. The source is a human donor with alopecia areata.

The chain uses TRBV30 and TRBJ2-3; 8 nucleotides line up with TRBD2. V was pared by 3 bases and J by 1 base, with 3 bases of the junction left unmatched. Germline V gene sequence: CDR1 GTSNPN, CDR2 SVGIG (reference sequence). The CDR3 is made up of 14 amino acids. The CDR3 bases are TGTGCCTGGAGCCGTAGCGGGGGCACAGATACGCAGTATTTT. Encoded protein: CAWSRSGGTDTQYF.

The rearrangement uses TRBV29-1 and TRBJ2-5; TRBD1 aligns across 8 bases. V lost 6 bases and J lost 13; bases outside the gene matches: 10. CDR3 length: 11 residues. CDR1 is SQVTM, CDR2 ANQGSEA, per germline. DNA of the CDR3: TGCAGCGTCGCCGACAGGGGCCGGCCGTACTTC. Translated: CSVADRGRPYF.

Turning to this clone: A much larger clonotype is one base distant, so this may be a read error. This sample also contains other DNA sequences that code for the same CDR3. The chain has TRBV11-2 and TRBJ2-7; D gene unclear. CDR1 is SGHAT and CDR2 is FQNNGV in the germline V gene. CDR3 length: 11 amino acids. Trimming left V 4 bases short and J 4 bases short, with 5 bases between. For the CDR3, the DNA is TGTGCCAGCAGCTCGGTATACGAGCAGTACTTC. Translation: CASSSVYEQYF. The entire variable domain, with the rest obtained from reference TRBV11-2 and TRBJ2-7, is as follows: EAGVAQSPRYKIIEKRQSVAFWCNPISGHATLYWYQQILGQGPKLLIQFQNNGVVDDSQLPKDRFSAERLKGVDSTLKIQPAKLEDSAVYLCASSSVYEQYFGPGTRLTVT.

This clone is a singleton in its sample. The chain recombines TRBV29-1 with TRBJ2-7, with D uncertain. Trimming left V 6 bases short and J 1 base short, with 10 bases between. CDR3 size: 12 residues. Per the germline V gene, CDR1 is SQVTM and CDR2 is ANQGSEA. The CDR3 nucleotides are TGCAGCGTGAAAGTCTCTTCCTACGAGCAGTACTTC. Protein product: CSVKVSSYEQYF.

This chain connects TRBV5-6 to TRBJ2-7; weak D call: TRBD2 (5 bases). Germline values: CDR1 SGHDT, CDR2 YYEEEE. This CDR3 comprises 13 residues. Trimming left V 1 base short and J 5 bases short, with 10 bases between. The DNA for the CDR3 is TGTGCCAGCAGCTTGCCGGGAACAGACGAGCAGTACTTC. This encodes CASSLPGTDEQYF. The full variable domain, with the rest looked up from reference TRBV5-6 and TRBJ2-7, is DAGVTQSPTHLIKTRGQQVTLRCSPKSGHDTVSWYQQALGQGPQFIFQYYEEEERQRGNFPDRFSGHQFPNYSSELNVNALLLGDSALYLCASSLPGTDEQYFGPGTRLTVT.

The chain couples TRBV20-1 to TRBJ1-1; TRBD1 matches 8 bases. Trimming cost V 5 bases and J 7 bases; bases outside gene matches: 3. The CDR3 totals 11 residues. Germline assignment: CDR1 DFQATT and CDR2 SNEGSKA (reference sequence). Written as DNA, the CDR3 is TGCAGTGCTCGACAGGGGCTTGAAGCTTTCTTT. This gives the protein CSARQGLEAFF.

This clone was observed a handful of times. The V and J genes are TRBV29-1 and TRBJ2-5; unclear D gene. The ends were cut back, 4 bases at V and 7 bases at J, with 7 bases in the middle. In germline, CDR1 is SQVTM, CDR2 ANQGSEA. CDR3 length equals 10 residues. The CDR3 spells CSVGGRTQYF. The DNA for the CDR3 is TGCAGCGTTGGGGGTAGGACCCAGTACTTC.

The chain is built from TRBV29-1 and TRBJ2-2, with TRBD2 matching 15 bases. Germline CDR1 and CDR2: SQVTM and ANQGSEA. The CDR3 extends over 15 amino acids. The J segment lost 4 bases and the V segment lost 7 bases, leaving 4 bases of the junction unmatched. Here the CDR3 DNA reads TGCAGCGGACGGACTAGCGGGGGGGCCACCGGGGAGCTGTTTTTT. It encodes CSGRTSGGATGELFF.

The chain employs TRBV30 and TRBJ1-3, with D maybe TRBD1 (6 bases). This CDR3 spans 15 amino acids. The germline V and J ends were trimmed by 4 bases and 0 bases, with 13 bases remaining between them. Germline V lookup: CDR1 GTSNPN, CDR2 SVGIG (reference sequence). CDR3 DNA sequence: TGTGCCTGGACCAAAGGACAGAACTCTGGAAACACCATATATTTT. This gives the protein CAWTKGQNSGNTIYF.

The chain is built from TRBV6-1 and TRBJ1-5, with D possibly being TRBD1 (6 bases). The CDR3 is made up of 17 amino acids. In germline, CDR1 is MNHNS, CDR2 SASEGT. Trimming removed 1 base from V and 7 bases from J, with 20 bases in between. The CDR3 DNA is TGTGCCAGCAGTGAAGGTCGGGGGGGGGCTATGGGCCAGCCCCAGCATTTT. It translates to CASSEGRGGAMGQPQHF.

CDR3 bases: TGTGCCAGCAGCGAAACAGGGGACCTCAATGAGCAGTTCTTC. Encoded protein: CASSETGDLNEQFF. The chain recombines TRBV25-1 with TRBJ2-1; 7 bases line up with TRBD1. Germline V gene sequence: CDR1 MGHDK, CDR2 SYGVNS. The V segment lost 6 bases and the J segment 6 bases; nucleotides outside the gene matches: 8. There are 14 residues in the CDR3. The whole variable domain, remainder taken from reference TRBV25-1 and TRBJ2-1, is EADIYQTPRYLVIGTGKKITLECSQTMGHDKMYWYQQDPGMELHLIHYSYGVNSTEKGDLSSESTVSRIRTEHFPLTLESARPSHTSQYLCASSETGDLNEQFFGPGTRLTVL.

This clone was observed a handful of times. The gene calls are TRBV20-1 and TRBJ2-3; D remains ambiguous. The CDR3 has 10 amino acids. Between the trimmed V and J ends, which lost 0 bases and 5 bases, there was a span of 0 bases. Germline V gene sequence: CDR1 DFQATT, CDR2 SNEGSKA (reference sequence). The CDR3 region has the DNA TGCAGTGCTAGAGAAGATACGCAGTATTTT. It codes for CSAREDTQYF.

This clone was detected only a few times. This chain uses TRBV19 with TRBJ1-6; 7 bases agree with TRBD1. Germline loops: CDR1 LNHDA, CDR2 SQIVND (reference sequence). Unmatched junction bases numbered 6, after V lost 3 bases and J lost 7 bases. The length of the CDR3 is 15 residues. CDR3 sequence: CASSIFTGENSPLHF. In nucleotides, the CDR3 is TGTGCCAGTAGTATCTTCACAGGGGAAAATTCACCCCTCCACTTT.

The CDR3 nucleotides are TGCAGCGTAAAGACTAGTCGGTCGACAGATACGCAGTATTTT. Translated, it gives CSVKTSRSTDTQYF. The chain has TRBV29-1 and TRBJ2-3, with D perhaps TRBD2 (6 bases). The CDR3 is 14 residues long. V lost 6 bases, J lost 3 bases, and 16 bases lay in between. Germline values: CDR1 SQVTM, CDR2 ANQGSEA.

The chain has TRBV6-5 and TRBJ1-2, with D unresolved. From germline, CDR1 is MNHEY and CDR2 SVGAGI. There are 13 residues in the CDR3. Trimming removed 8 bases at V and 4 bases at J, with 14 bases between. CDR3 residues: CASSEGGVYGYTF. CDR3 bases: TGTGCCAGCTCCGAGGGCGGCGTCTATGGCTACACCTTC.

This chain joins TRBV4-1 and TRBJ1-1; TRBD1 is a possible D gene (5 bases). The CDR3 has 16 residues. V lost 1 base and J 2 bases, leaving 14 bases between the germline ends. Germline assignment: CDR1 MGHRA and CDR2 YSYEKL. CDR3 amino acids: CASSQGGRGINTEAFF. The CDR3 nucleotides are TGCGCCAGCAGCCAAGGGGGGAGGGGAATTAACACTGAAGCTTTCTTT.

The gene calls are TRBV30 and TRBJ2-7; a possible D gene is TRBD2 (5 bases). In germline, CDR1 is GTSNPN, CDR2 SVGIG (reference sequence). Trimming stripped 6 bases from V and 0 bases from J, with 12 bases between. CDR3 length: 13 amino acids. The CDR3 here is CACLARSSYEQYF. The CDR3 DNA is TGTGCCTGTTTAGCGAGGAGCTCCTACGAGCAGTACTTC. The full variable domain, rest sourced from reference TRBV30 and TRBJ2-7, is SQTIHQWPATLVQPVGSPLSLECTVEGTSNPNLYWYRQAAGRGLQLLFYSVGIGQISSEVPQNLSASRPQDRQFILSSKKLLLSDSGFYLCACLARSSYEQYFGPGTRLTVT.

This chain connects TRBV5-1 to TRBJ1-2, with 7 bases that match TRBD1. V lost 4 bases to trimming and J lost 4 bases; unmatched junction nucleotides: 13. The CDR3 runs 16 residues. Germline CDR1 SGHRS, CDR2 YFSETQ. CDR3 bases: TGCGCCAGCAGCCTGTCGACGCCCACAGGGGCCTATGGCTACACCTTC. This codes for CASSLSTPTGAYGYTF. The full variable domain, in which reference TRBV5-1 and TRBJ1-2 provide the parts outside the CDR3, is KAGVTQTPRYLIKTRGQQVTLSCSPISGHRSVSWYQQTPGQGLQFLFEYFSETQRNKGNFPGRFSGRQFSNSRSEMNVSTLELGDSALYLCASSLSTPTGAYGYTFGSGTRLTVV.

This chain links TRBV5-1 with TRBJ2-7; TRBD1 agrees at 10 bases. This CDR3 spans 14 amino acids. Trimming took 4 bases from V and 3 from J; bases not matched to a gene: 4. CDR1 is SGHRS, CDR2 YFSETQ, per germline. In nucleotides, the CDR3 is TGCGCCAGCAGCACTGGACAGGGGGGCTACGAGCAGTACTTC. It specifies CASSTGQGGYEQYF.